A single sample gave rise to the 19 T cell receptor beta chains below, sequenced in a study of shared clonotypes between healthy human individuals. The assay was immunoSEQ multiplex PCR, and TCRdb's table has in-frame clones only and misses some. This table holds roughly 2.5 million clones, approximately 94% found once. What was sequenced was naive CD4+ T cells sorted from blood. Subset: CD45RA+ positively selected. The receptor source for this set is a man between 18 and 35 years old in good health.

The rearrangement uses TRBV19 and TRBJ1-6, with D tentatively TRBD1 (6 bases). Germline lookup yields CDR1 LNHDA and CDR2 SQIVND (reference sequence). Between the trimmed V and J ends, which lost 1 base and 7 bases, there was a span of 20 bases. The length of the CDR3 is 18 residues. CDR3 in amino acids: CASSIVGDRRLGNSPLHF. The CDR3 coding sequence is TGTGCCAGTAGTATAGTGGGAGACAGGCGCCTTGGGAATTCACCCCTCCACTTT.

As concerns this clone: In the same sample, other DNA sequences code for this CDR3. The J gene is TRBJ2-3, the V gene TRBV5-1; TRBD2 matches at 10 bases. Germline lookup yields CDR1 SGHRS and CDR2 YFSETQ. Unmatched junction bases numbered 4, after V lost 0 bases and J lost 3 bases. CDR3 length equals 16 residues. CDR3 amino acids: CASSLGLAGGTDTQYF. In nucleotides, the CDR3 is TGCGCCAGCAGCTTGGGACTAGCGGGTGGGACAGATACGCAGTATTTT.

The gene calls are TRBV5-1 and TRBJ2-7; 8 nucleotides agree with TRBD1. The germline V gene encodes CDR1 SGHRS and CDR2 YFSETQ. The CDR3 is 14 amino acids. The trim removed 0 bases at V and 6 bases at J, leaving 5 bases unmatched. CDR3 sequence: CASSLGGQVREQYF. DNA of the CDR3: TGCGCCAGCAGCTTGGGGGGACAGGTACGCGAGCAGTACTTC.

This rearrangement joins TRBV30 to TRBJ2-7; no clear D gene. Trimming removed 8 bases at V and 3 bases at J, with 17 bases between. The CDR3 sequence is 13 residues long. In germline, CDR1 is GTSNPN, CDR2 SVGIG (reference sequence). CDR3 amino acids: CARLSPNDYEQYF. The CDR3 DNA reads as TGTGCCCGGCTATCCCCAAACGACTACGAGCAGTACTTC.

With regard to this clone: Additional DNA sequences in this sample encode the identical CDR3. The CDR3 loop is CASSLGAGAYEQYF. The CDR3 DNA is TGTGCCAGCAGCTTAGGGGCGGGAGCTTACGAGCAGTACTTC. This rearrangement joins TRBV7-2 to TRBJ2-7, with TRBD2 matching over 7 bases. Unmatched junction bases numbered 4, after V lost 1 base and J lost 4 bases. In germline, CDR1 is SGHTA, CDR2 FQGNSA. This CDR3 is built from 14 residues.

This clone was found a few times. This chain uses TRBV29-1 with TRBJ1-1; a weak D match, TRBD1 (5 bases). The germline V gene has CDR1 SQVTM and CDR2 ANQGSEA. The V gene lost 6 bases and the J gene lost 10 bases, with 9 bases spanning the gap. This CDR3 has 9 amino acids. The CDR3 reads CSVGHGAFF. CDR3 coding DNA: TGCAGCGTGGGGCATGGAGCTTTCTTT.

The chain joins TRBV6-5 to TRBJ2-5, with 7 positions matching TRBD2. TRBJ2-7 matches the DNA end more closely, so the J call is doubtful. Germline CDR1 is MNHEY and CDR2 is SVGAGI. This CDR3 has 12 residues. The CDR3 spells CASRSGNREQYF. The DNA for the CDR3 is TGTGCCAGTCGCAGCGGGAACCGCGAGCAGTACTTC.

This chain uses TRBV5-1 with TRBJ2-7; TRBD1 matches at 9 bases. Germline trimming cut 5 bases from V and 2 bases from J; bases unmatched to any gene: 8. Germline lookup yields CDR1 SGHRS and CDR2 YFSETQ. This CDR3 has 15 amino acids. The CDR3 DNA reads TGCGCCAGCAGTCAAACAGGGGGCATCGCCTACGAGCAGTACTTC. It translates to CASSQTGGIAYEQYF.

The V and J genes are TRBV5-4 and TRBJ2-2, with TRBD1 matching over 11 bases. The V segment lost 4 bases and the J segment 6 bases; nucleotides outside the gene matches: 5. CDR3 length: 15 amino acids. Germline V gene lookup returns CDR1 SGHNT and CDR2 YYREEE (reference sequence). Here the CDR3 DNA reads TGTGCCAGCAGCGGACAGGGGGCGTTTTCCGGGGAGCTGTTTTTT. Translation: CASSGQGAFSGELFF.

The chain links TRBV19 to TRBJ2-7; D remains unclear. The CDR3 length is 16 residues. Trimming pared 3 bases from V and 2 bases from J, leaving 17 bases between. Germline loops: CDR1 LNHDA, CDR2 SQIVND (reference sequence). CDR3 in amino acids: CASSIRTDLGPYEQYF. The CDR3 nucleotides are TGTGCCAGTAGTATCCGTACAGACTTAGGGCCCTACGAGCAGTACTTC.

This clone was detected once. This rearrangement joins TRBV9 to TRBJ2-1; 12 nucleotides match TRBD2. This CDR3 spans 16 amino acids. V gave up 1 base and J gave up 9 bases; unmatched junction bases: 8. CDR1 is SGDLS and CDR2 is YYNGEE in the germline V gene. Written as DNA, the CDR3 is TGTGCCAGCAGCGTACTAGCGGGAGGGCCAATCACTGAGCAGTTCTTC. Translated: CASSVLAGGPITEQFF.

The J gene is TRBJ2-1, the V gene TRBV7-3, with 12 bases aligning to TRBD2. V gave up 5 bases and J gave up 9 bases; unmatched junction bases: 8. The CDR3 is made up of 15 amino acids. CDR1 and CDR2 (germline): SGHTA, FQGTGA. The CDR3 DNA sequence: TGTGCCAGCAGCCCCTCTAGCGGGGGGGCTTCTGAGCAGTTCTTC. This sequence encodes CASSPSSGGASEQFF.

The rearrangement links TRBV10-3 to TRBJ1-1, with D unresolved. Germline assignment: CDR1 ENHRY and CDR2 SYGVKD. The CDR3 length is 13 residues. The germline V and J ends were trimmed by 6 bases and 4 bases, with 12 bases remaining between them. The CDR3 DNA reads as TGTGCCATCAGGGACGCGGGTGGCACTGAAGCTTTCTTT. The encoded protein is CAIRDAGGTEAFF.

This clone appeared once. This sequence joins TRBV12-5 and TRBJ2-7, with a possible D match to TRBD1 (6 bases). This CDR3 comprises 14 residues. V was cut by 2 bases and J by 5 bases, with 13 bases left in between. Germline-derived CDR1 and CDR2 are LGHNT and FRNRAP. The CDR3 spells CASGLTTGSHEQYF. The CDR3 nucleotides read TGTGCTAGTGGTTTGACTACAGGGAGCCACGAGCAGTACTTC.

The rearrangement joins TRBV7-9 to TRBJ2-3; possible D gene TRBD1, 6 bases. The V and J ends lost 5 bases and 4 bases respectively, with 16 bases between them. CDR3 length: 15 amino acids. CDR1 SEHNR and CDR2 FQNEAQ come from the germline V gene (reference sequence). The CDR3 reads CASSPSWGPSDTQYF. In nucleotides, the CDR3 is TGTGCCAGCAGCCCCAGCTGGGGGCCTTCAGATACGCAGTATTTT.

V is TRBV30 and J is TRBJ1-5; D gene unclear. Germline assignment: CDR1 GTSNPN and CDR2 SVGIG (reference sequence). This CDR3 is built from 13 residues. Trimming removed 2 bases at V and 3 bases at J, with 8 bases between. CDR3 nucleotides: TGTGCCTGGAGTAGGGAGGCCAATCAGCCCCAGCATTTT. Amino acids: CAWSREANQPQHF.

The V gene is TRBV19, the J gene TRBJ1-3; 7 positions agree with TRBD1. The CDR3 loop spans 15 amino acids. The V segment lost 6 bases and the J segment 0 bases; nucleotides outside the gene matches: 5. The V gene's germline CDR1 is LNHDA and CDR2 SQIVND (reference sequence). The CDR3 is CASSRQGVSGNTIYF. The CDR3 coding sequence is TGTGCCAGTAGCCGACAGGGCGTCTCTGGAAACACCATATATTTT. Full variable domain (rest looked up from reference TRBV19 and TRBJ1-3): DGGITQSPKYLFRKEGQNVTLSCEQNLNHDAMYWYRQDPGQGLRLIYYSQIVNDFQKGDIAEGYSVSREKKESFPLTVTSAQKNPTAFYLCASSRQGVSGNTIYFGEGSWLTVV.

In nucleotides, the CDR3 is TGTGCCAGCAGTTACGGACGAACCTATGAGCAGTTCTTC. This sequence encodes CASSYGRTYEQFF. The rearrangement links TRBV6-5 to TRBJ2-1; D not resolved. Trimming shortened V by 2 bases and J by 8 bases, and 10 bases separated the two germline ends. The germline V gene has CDR1 MNHEY and CDR2 SVGAGI. The CDR3 loop spans 13 amino acids.

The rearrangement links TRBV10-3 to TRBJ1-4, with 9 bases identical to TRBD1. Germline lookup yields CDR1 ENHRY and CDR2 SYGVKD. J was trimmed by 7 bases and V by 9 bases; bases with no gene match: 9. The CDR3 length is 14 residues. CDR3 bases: TGTGCCATTGCTCCGGGACAGGGCGGTGAAAAACTGTTTTTT. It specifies CAIAPGQGGEKLFF.